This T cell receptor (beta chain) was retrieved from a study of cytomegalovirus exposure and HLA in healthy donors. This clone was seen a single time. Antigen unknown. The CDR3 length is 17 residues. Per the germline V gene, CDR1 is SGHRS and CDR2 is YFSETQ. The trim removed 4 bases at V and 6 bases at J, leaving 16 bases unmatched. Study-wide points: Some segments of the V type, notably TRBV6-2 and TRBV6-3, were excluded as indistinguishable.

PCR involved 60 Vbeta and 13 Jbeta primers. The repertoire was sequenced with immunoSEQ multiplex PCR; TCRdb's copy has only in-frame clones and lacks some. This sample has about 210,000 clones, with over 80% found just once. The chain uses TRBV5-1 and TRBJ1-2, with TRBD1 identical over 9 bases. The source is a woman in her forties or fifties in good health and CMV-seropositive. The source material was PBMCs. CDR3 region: CASSQGPLTGGLDGYTF. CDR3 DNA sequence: TGCGCCAGCAGCCAAGGACCATTAACAGGGGGCTTGGATGGCTACACCTTC.